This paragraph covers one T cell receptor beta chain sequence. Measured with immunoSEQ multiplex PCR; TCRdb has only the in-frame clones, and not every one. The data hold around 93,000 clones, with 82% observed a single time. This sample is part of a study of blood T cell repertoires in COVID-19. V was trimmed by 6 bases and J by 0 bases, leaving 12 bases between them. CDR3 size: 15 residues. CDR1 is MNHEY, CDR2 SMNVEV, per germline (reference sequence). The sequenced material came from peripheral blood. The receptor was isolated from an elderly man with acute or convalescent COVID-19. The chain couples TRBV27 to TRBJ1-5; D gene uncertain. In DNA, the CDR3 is TGTGCCAGCAGGACGGGATCAAATAGCAATCAGCCCCAGCATTTT. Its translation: CASRTGSNSNQPQHF.